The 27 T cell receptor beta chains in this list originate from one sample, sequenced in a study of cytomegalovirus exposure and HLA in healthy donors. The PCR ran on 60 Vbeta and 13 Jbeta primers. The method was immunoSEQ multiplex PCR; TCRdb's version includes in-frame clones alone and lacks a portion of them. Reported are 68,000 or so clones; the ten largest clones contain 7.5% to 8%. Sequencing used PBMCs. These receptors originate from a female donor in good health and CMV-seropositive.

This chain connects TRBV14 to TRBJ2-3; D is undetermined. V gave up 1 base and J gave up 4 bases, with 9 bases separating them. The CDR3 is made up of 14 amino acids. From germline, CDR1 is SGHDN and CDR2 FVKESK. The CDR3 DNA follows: TGTGCCAGCAGCCAAGGTGGCCGTGCAGATACGCAGTATTTT. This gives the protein CASSQGGRADTQYF.

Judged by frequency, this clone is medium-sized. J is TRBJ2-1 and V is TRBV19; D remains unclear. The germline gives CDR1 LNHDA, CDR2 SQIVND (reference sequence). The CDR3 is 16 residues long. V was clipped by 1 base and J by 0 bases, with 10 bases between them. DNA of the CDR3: TGTGCCAGTAGTATAGCGGCTACAGACTCCTACAATGAGCAGTTCTTC. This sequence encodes CASSIAATDSYNEQFF.

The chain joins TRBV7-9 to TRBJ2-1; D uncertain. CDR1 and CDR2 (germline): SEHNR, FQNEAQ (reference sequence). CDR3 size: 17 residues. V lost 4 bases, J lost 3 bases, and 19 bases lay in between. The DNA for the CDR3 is TGTGCCAGCAGCTCTCCTAAAACCAGGTTACTCTACAATGAGCAGTTCTTC. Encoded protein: CASSSPKTRLLYNEQFF. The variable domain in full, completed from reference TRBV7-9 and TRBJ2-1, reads DTGVSQNPRHKITKRGQNVTFRCDPISEHNRLYWYRQTLGQGPEFLTYFQNEAQLEKSRLLSDRFSAERPKGSFSTLEIQRTEQGDSAMYLCASSSPKTRLLYNEQFFGPGTRLTVL.

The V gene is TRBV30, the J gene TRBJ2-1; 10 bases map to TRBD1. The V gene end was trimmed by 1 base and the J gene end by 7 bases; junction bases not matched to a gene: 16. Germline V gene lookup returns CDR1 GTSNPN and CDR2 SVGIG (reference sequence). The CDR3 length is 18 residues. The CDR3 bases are TGTGCCTGGAGTGGGGCTTTCGGGGACAGGGGAATGTGGAATGAGCAGTTCTTC. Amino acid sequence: CAWSGAFGDRGMWNEQFF.

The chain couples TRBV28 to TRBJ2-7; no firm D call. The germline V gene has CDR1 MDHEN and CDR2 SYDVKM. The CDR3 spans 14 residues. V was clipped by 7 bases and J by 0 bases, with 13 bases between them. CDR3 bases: TGTGCCAGCATTTCGAGCGCCCCCTCCTACGAGCAGTACTTC. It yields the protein CASISSAPSYEQYF. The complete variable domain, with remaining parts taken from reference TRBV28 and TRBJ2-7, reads DVKVTQSSRYLVKRTGEKVFLECVQDMDHENMFWYRQDPGLGLRLIYFSYDVKMKEKGDIPEGYSVSREKKERFSLILESASTNQTSMYLCASISSAPSYEQYFGPGTRLTVT.

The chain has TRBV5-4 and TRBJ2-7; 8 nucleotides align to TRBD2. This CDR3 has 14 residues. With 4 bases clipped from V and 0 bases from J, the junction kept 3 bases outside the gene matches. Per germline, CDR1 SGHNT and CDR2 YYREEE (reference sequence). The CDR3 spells CASSPTSASYEQYF. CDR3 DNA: TGTGCCAGCAGCCCGACTAGCGCCTCCTACGAGCAGTACTTC.

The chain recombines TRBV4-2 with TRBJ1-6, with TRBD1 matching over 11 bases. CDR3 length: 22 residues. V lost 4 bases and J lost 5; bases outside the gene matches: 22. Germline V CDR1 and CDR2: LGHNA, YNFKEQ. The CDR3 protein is CASSRGTGGTNRKWLDNSPLHF. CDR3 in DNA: TGTGCCAGCAGCCGAGGGACAGGGGGGACAAATCGGAAGTGGCTTGATAATTCACCCCTCCACTTT.

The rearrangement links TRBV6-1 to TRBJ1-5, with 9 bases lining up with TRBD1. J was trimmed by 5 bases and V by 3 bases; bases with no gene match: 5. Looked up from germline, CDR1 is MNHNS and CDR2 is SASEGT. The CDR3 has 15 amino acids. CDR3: CASSDTDRGDQPQHF. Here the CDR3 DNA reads TGTGCCAGCAGTGACACGGACAGGGGTGATCAGCCCCAGCATTTT.

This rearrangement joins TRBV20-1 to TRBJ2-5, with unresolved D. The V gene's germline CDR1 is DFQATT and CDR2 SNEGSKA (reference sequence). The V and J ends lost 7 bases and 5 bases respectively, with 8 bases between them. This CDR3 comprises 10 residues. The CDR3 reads CSVSGETQYF. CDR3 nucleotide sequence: TGCAGTGTCTCCGGGGAGACCCAGTACTTC.

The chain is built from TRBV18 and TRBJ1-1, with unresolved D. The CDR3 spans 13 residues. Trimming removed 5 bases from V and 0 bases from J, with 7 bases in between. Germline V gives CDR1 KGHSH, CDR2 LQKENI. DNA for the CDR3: TGTGCCAGCTCAGCGGGCATGAACACTGAAGCTTTCTTT. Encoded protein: CASSAGMNTEAFF.

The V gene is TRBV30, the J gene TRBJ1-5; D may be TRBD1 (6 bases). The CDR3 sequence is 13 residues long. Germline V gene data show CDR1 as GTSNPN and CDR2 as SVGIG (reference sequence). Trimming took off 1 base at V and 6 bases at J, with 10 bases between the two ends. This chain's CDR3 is CAWSASRGQPQHF. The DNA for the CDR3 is TGTGCCTGGAGTGCTTCCAGGGGTCAGCCCCAGCATTTT.

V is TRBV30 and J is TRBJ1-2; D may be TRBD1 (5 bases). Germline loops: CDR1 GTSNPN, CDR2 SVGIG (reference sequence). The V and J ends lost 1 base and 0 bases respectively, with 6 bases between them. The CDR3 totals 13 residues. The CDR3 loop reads CAWSATANYGYTF. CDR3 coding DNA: TGTGCCTGGAGTGCGACAGCTAACTATGGCTACACCTTC.

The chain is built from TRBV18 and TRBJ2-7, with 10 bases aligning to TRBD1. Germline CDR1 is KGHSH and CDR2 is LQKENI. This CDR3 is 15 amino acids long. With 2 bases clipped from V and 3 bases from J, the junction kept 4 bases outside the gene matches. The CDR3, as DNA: TGTGCCAGCTCACCAGGACAGGGGGGCGTCTACGAGCAGTACTTC. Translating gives CASSPGQGGVYEQYF.

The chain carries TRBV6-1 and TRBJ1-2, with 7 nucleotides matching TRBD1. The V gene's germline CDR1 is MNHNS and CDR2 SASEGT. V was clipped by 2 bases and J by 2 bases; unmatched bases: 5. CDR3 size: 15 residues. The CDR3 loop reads CASSERGQPNYGYTF. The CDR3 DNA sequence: TGTGCCAGCAGTGAAAGGGGACAGCCCAACTATGGCTACACCTTC.

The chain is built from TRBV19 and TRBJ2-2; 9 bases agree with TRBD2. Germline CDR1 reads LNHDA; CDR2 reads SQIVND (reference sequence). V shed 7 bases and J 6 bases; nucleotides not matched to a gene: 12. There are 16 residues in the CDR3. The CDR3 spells CASTPALAGGPGELFF. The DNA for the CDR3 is TGTGCCAGTACCCCAGCTCTGGCGGGGGGGCCCGGGGAGCTGTTTTTT.

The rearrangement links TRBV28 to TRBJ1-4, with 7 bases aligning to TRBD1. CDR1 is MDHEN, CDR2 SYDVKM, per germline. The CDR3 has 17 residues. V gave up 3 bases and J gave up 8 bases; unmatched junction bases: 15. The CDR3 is CASSFSFRQGGGEKLFF. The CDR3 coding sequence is TGTGCCAGCAGTTTTTCCTTTCGACAGGGAGGAGGGGAAAAACTGTTTTTT.

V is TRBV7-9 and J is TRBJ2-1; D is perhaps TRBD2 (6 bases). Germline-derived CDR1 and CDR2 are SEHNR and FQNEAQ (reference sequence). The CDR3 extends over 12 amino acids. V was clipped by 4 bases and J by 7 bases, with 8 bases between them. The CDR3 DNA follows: TGTGCCAGCAGCTCTGGGAGGAATGAGCAGTTCTTC. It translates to CASSSGRNEQFF.

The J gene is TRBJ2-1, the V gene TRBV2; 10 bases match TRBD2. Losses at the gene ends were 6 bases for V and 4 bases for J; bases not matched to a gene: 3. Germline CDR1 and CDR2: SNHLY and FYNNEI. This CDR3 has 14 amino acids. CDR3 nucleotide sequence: TGTGCCAGCAGACTAGCGGGGAGATACAATGAGCAGTTCTTC. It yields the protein CASRLAGRYNEQFF.

The CDR3 protein is CSGRLAGGYGGELFF. The CDR3 nucleotides read TGCAGCGGCCGACTAGCGGGAGGGTACGGCGGGGAGCTGTTTTTT. J is TRBJ2-2 and V is TRBV29-1; 14 positions match TRBD2. V shed 7 bases, J shed 7 bases, and the junction held 8 bases outside the gene matches. Germline CDR1 SQVTM, CDR2 ANQGSEA. CDR3 length: 15 amino acids.

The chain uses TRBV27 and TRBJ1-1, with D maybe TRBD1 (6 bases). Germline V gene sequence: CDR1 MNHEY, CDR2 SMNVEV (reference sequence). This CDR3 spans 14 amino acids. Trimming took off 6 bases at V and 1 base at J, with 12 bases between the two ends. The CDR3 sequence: CASRGGGPNTEAFF. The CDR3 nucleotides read TGTGCCAGCAGAGGGGGGGGCCCGAACACTGAAGCTTTCTTT.

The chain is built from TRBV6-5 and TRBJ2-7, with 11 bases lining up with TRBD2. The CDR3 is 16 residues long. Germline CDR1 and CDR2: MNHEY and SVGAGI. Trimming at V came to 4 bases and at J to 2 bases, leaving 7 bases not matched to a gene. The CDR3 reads CASSSKGTSGAYEQYF. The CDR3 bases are TGTGCCAGCAGTTCAAAGGGGACTAGCGGCGCCTACGAGCAGTACTTC.

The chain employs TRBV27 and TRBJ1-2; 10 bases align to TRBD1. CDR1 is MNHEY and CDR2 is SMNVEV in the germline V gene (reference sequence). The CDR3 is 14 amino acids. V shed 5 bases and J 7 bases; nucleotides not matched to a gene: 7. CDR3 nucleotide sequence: TGTGCCAGCAGTATAGCGGGGACAGGGGTTGGCTACACCTTC. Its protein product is CASSIAGTGVGYTF.

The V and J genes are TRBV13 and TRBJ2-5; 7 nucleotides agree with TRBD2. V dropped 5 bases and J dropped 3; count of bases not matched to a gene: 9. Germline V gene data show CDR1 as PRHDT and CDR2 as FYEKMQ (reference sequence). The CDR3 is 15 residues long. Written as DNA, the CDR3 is TGTGCCAGCAGCCGCCCGGAGGCGGGAGAAGAGACCCAGTACTTC. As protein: CASSRPEAGEETQYF.

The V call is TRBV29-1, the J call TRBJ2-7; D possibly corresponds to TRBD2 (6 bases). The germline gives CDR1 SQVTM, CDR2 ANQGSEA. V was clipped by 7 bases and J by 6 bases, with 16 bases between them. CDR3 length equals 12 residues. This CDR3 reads CSGGDFGGEQYF. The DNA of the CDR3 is TGCAGCGGGGGGGACTTTGGGGGCGAGCAGTACTTC.

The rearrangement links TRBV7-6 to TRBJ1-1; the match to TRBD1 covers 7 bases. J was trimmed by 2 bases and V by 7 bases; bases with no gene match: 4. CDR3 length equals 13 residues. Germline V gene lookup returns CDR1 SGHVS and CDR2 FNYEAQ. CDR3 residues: CASKRQGNTEAFF. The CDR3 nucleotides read TGTGCCAGCAAGAGACAGGGAAACACTGAAGCTTTCTTT.

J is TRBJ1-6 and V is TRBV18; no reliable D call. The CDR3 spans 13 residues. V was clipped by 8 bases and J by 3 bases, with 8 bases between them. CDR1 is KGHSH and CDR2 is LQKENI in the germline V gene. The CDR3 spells CASGENYNSPLHF. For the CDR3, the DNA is TGTGCCAGCGGGGAGAACTATAATTCACCCCTCCACTTT.

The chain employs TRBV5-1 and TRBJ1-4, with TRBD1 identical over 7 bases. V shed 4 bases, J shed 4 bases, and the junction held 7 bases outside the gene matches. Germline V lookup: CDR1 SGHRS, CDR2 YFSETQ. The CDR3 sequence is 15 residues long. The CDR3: CASSPQTGNNEKLFF. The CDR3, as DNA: TGCGCCAGCAGCCCGCAGACAGGGAATAATGAAAAACTGTTTTTT.